Given below is one T cell receptor beta chain in context. Its antigen is undetermined. The sample comes from a study of CD8 T cells in Susac syndrome. The wider study: Patients with Susac syndrome who were sequenced included 5 or 6 with active disease and eight in remission. Whole-study results and caveats: Where Susac syndrome CD4+ T cell repertoires were concerned, no clonal expansion was evident.

CDR3 size: 12 residues. Germline assignment: CDR1 DFQATT and CDR2 SNEGSKA (reference sequence). Trimming pared 6 bases from V and 0 bases from J, leaving 8 bases between. Random hexamers were used to reverse transcribe an amount of about 0.45 to 1 ug RNA. TCRdb re-derived calls from the immunoSEQ multiplex PCR reads in MiXCR, one entry per CDR3 protein. The data hold over 150,000 distinct CDR3 sequences, with around 94% observed a single time. TEMRA cells underwent FACS enrichment and CD8+ and CD4+ T cells underwent negative isolation. The V gene is TRBV20-1, the J gene TRBJ2-5; D is perhaps TRBD2 (5 bases). Sequences were obtained from CD4+ T cells from PBMCs. The clonotype originates from a human donor with Susac syndrome. This chain's CDR3 is CSAPGNQETQYF. Here the CDR3 DNA reads TGCAGTGCCCCGGGAAACCAAGAGACCCAGTACTTC.